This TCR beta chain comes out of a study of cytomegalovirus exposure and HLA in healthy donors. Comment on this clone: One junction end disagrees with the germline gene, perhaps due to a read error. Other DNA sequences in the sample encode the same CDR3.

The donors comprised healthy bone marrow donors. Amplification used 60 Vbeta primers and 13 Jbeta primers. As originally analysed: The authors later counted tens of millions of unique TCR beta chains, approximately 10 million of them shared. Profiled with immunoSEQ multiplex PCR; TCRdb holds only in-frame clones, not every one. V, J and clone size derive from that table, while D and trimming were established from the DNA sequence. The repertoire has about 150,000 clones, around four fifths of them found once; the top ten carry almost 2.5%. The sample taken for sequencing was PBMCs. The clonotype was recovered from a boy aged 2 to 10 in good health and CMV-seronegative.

DNA for the CDR3: TGCGCCAGCAGTGAACTTCCCTTAGGTCTAGCGGGGAGCACAGATACGCAGTATTTT. This sequence encodes CASSELPLGLAGSTDTQYF. The gene calls are TRBV6-1 and TRBJ2-3; TRBD2 aligns across 9 bases. The CDR3 is made up of 19 amino acids. CDR1 and CDR2 (germline): MNHNS, SASEGT.